The present T cell receptor (beta chain) was sequenced within a study of blood T cells in healthy people across ages. For the second PCR, which ran for about 7 to 11 cycles, a sample-barcoded 5' primer and a J-beta primer mix were used. In TCRdb, the 5' RACE reads were re-called with MiXCR into one record per CDR3 protein. The sample shows about 1.8 million distinct CDR3 sequences, 49% of them seen only once. The germline V gene has CDR1 MNHEY and CDR2 SVGAGI. V lost 0 bases to trimming and J lost 2 bases; unmatched junction nucleotides: 3. The CDR3 contains 15 residues. The individuals who served as donors were healthy Caucasians living in Russia, aged roughly 6 to 100. Approximately 9 milliliters of peripheral blood were drawn from each donor into EDTA-treated tubes. Remarks on this clonotype: Antigen specificity is unknown.

Study-level points and caveats: A roughly linear fall in TCR beta diversity per million T cells was seen with increasing age.

The receptor's source is a middle-aged woman in good health. The sequenced sample consisted of blood. This sequence joins TRBV6-5 and TRBJ1-2, with 7 positions matching TRBD1. The CDR3: CASSYSTGPNYGYTF. Here the CDR3 DNA reads TGTGCCAGCAGTTACTCGACAGGGCCGAACTATGGCTACACCTTC.